Reported below is one T cell receptor beta chain. Its antigen specificity is not known. The input lacks base qualities; no much larger clone sits a single base away. Library method: PCR. Sequencing took place on an Illumina HiSeq 2500. Unique molecular identifiers were incorporated into TCR beta cDNA libraries to reduce PCR and sequencing biases. Per 1 to 10 million input T cells, around 500,000 cDNA molecules were obtained, such that each molecule approximated one T cell. Patient libraries were prepared and sequenced with the same protocol used for the earlier healthy control dataset. Within a given batch, samples were prepared together, multiplexed and sequenced on the same HiSeq lane. Regarding the original processing steps: Raw barcoded reads were processed with MIGEC, discarding single-read molecular identifier groups before consensus assembly and CDR3 extraction. Clonotype tables were post-analysed with VDJtools, and diversity was normalized by down-sampling all datasets to the smallest sample size. Repertoire overlap clustering matched CDR3 amino acid but not nucleotide sequences to correct batch-related cross-sample contamination. TCRdb trimmed public reads at Q25 via fastp, called clones via MiXCR and kept in-frame beta chains. All rows with the same CDR3 protein become a single entry with the most common DNA and genes. These V and J calls are TCRdb output, not the study's own analysis. Counted in this sample were about 820,000 distinct CDR3 sequences; around 50% of them appeared once. The leading ten clones occupy roughly 4.4% of the sample.

This record comes from a study of post-analysis software for immune sequencing data (dated by TCRdb to about 2015). The study in broad terms: The recorded disease courses included relapsing-remitting, secondary progressive and progressive-relapsing multiple sclerosis, and some patients had no subtype annotation. The patient repertoires were set against about 12 previously published healthy control repertoires from donors whose ages ranged from about 6 to 25 years. A subset of samples was prepared in parallel using single-end sample barcoding, then pooled and co-amplified after Illumina adapter ligation.

To demonstrate the VDJtools post-analysis software, the study profiled TCR beta repertoires from the peripheral blood of about 13 young patients with multiple sclerosis. The multiple sclerosis patients were children and adolescents ranging in age from roughly 6 to 15 years. From its cysteine to its phenylalanine, the CDR3 spans 14 amino acids. This entry keeps only the CDR3 DNA: 42 bases, framed from base 1. V and J lose 6 bases and 0 bases, and a span of 10 bases separates them. General findings and caveats noted by the study authors: A few TRBV segments, including TRBV5-6, TRBV5-1 and TRBV20-1, were significantly more frequent in patients than controls. The control group was slightly older than the multiple sclerosis patient group. Direct clustering with F measure revealed strong co-clustering of samples prepared in the same batch, which led to a batch-effect correction. Multiple sclerosis patients had significantly lower normalized Chao1 diversity than controls, a result that suggests substantial peripheral T-cell clonal expansion.

The chain couples TRBV12-3 or TRBV12-4 to TRBJ2-3; confidence is insufficient to name the D gene. This TCR was recovered from a girl aged 10 to 17 with multiple sclerosis. Sequencing used blood. The CDR3 region reads CASSWSTSTDTQYF. The sequenced DNA: TGTGCCAGCAGCTGGAGTACTAGCACAGATACGCAGTATTTT.